These 4 T cell receptor beta chains were sequenced from one sample in a study of cytomegalovirus exposure and HLA in healthy donors. This PCR relied on a set of 60 Vbeta primers and 13 Jbeta primers. Profiling relied on immunoSEQ multiplex PCR, and the TCRdb table lists in-frame clones only, not all of them. This sample has 75,000 to 100,000 clones; 64% occur once, and the top ten carry roughly 3.2%. Specimen: PBMCs. All receptors come from a man between 60 and 75 years old in good health and CMV-seronegative.

The genes are TRBV7-9 and TRBJ2-7; 10 positions match TRBD2. Germline V gene data show CDR1 as SEHNR and CDR2 as FQNEAQ (reference sequence). This CDR3 is 16 amino acids long. J lost 7 bases, V lost 5 bases, and 14 bases had no gene match. CDR3 nucleotide sequence: TGTGCCAGCAGCGCCCTTAGCGGGGGGCACGGAGGGGAGCAGTACTTC. Translated: CASSALSGGHGGEQYF.

This clone is judged medium-sized. The J gene is TRBJ2-7, the V gene TRBV5-4, with a possible D match to TRBD1 (5 bases). Germline-derived CDR1 and CDR2 are SGHNT and YYREEE (reference sequence). V lost 4 bases, J lost 3 bases, and 14 bases lay in between. CDR3 length equals 14 residues. In DNA form, the CDR3 reads TGTGCCAGCAGCCCAAGGGCAGGGATCTACGAGCAGTACTTC. Translation gives CASSPRAGIYEQYF.

The chain uses TRBV6-1 and TRBJ1-2, with 7 bases fitting TRBD1. J gave up 8 bases and V 10 bases, and 7 bases lay outside the gene matches. This CDR3 is 11 amino acids long. The germline V gene has CDR1 MNHNS and CDR2 SASEGT. CDR3 bases: TGTGCCACCACGACAGGGTACGGCTACACCTTC. This gives the protein CATTTGYGYTF.

The genes are TRBV28 and TRBJ1-2; 8 bases line up with TRBD1. Looked up from germline, CDR1 is MDHEN and CDR2 is SYDVKM. J gave up 8 bases and V 10 bases, and 9 bases lay outside the gene matches. CDR3 length: 12 residues. The CDR3 region has the DNA TGTGCCACACAGACAGGGGTGTTCGGCTACACCTTC. Its translation is CATQTGVFGYTF.